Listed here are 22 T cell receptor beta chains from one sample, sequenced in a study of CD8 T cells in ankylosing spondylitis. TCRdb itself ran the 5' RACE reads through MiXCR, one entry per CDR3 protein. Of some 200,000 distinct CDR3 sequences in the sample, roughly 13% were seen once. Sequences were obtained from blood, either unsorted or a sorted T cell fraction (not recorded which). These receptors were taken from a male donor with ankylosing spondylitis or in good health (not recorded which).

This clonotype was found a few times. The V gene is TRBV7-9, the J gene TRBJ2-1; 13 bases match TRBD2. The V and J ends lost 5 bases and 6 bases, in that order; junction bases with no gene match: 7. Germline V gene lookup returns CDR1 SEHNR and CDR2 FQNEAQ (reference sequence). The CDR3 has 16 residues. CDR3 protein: CASSGWTSGRLNEQFF. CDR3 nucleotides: TGTGCCAGCAGCGGCTGGACTAGCGGGAGACTCAATGAGCAGTTCTTC.

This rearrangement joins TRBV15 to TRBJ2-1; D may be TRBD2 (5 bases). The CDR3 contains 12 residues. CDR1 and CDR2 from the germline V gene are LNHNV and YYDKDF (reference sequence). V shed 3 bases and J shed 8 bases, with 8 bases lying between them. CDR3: CATSRRAYEQFF. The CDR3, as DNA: TGTGCCACCAGCAGGAGGGCGTATGAGCAGTTCTTC.

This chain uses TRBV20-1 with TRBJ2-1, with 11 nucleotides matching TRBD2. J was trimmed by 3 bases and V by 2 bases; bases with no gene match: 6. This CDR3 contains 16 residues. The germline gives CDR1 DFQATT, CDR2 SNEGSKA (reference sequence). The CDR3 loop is CSARTAGTSGYNEQFF. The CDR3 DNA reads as TGCAGTGCTAGAACGGCCGGGACTAGCGGCTACAATGAGCAGTTCTTC.

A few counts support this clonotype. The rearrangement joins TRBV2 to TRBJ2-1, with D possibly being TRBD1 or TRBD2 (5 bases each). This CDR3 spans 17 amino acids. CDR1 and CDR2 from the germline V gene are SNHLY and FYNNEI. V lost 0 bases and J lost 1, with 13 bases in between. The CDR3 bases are TGTGCCAGCAGTGAAGCTTTGGGGGAGCGGTCCTACAATGAGCAGTTCTTC. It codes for CASSEALGERSYNEQFF.

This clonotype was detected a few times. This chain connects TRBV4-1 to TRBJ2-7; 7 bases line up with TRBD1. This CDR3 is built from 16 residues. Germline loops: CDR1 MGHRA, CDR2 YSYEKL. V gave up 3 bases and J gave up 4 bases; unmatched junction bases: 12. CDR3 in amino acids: CASSQGEDRVTYEQYF. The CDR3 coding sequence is TGCGCCAGCAGCCAGGGAGAAGACAGGGTGACTTACGAGCAGTACTTC.

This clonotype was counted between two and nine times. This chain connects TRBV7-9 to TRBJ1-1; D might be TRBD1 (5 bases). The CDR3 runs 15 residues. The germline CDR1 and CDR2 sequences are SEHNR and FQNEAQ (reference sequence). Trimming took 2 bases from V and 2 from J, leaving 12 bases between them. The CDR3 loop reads CASSLNQGINTEAFF. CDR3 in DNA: TGTGCCAGCAGCTTAAACCAGGGAATCAACACTGAAGCTTTCTTT.

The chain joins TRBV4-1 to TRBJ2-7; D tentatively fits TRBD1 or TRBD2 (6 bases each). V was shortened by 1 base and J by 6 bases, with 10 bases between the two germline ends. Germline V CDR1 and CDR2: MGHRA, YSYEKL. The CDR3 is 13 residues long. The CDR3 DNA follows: TGCGCCAGCAGCCAAGTCGGGGGCGGCGAGCAGTACTTC. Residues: CASSQVGGGEQYF.

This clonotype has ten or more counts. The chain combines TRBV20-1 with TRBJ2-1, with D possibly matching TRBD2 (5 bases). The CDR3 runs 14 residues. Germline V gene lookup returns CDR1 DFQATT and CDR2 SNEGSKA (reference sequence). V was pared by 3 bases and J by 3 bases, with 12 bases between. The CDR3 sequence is CSASGLAFYNEQFF. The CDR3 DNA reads TGCAGTGCTAGTGGGCTAGCCTTCTACAATGAGCAGTTCTTC.

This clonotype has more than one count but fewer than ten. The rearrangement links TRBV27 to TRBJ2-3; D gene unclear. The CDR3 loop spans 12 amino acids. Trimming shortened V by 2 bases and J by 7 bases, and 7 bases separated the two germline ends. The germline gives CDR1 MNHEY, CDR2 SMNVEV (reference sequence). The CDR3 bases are TGTGCCAGCAGTTTAGGCCATCATACGCAGTATTTT. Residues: CASSLGHHTQYF.

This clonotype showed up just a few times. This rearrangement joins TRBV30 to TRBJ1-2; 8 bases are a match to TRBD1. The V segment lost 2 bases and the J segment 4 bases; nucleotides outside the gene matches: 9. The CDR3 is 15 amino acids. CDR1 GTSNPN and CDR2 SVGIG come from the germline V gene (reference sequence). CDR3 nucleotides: TGTGCCTGGAGTCGCGGACAGGGATGGCCCTATGGCTACACCTTC. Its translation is CAWSRGQGWPYGYTF.

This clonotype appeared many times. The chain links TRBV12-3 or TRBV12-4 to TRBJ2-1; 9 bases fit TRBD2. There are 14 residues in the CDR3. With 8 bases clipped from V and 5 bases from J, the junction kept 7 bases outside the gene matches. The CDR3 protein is CASGIAGVNNEQFF. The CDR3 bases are TGTGCCAGCGGGATAGCGGGAGTGAACAATGAGCAGTTCTTC.

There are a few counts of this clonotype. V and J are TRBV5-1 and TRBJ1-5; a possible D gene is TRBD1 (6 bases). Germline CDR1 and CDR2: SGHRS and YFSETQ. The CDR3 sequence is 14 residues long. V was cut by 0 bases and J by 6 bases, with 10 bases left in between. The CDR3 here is CASSLGQDGQPQHF. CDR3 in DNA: TGCGCCAGCAGCTTGGGACAGGATGGTCAGCCCCAGCATTTT.

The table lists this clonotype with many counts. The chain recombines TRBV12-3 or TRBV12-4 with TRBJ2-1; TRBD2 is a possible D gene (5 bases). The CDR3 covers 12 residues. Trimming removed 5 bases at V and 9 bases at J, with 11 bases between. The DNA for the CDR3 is TGTGCCAGCAGTCTAGTAGCGTTTGAGCAGTTCTTC. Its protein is CASSLVAFEQFF.

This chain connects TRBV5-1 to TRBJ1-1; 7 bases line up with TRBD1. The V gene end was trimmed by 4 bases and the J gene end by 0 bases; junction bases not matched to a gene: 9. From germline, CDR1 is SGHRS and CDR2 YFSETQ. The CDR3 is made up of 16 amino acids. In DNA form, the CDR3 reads TGCGCCAGCAGCCCGAACAGGGGTAATATGAACACTGAAGCTTTCTTT. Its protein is CASSPNRGNMNTEAFF.

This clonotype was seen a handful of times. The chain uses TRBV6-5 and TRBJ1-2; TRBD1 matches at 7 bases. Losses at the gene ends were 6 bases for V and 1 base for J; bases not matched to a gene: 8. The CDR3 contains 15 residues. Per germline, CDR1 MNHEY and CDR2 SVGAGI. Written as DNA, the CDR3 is TGTGCCAGCAGGACTCGGGACAGCCTTAACTATGGCTACACCTTC. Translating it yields CASRTRDSLNYGYTF.

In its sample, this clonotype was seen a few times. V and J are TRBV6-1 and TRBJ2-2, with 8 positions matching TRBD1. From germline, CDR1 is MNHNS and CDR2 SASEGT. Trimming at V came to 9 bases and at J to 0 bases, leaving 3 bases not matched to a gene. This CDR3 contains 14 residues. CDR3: CASRQGSNTGELFF. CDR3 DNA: TGTGCCAGTCGACAGGGGTCGAACACCGGGGAGCTGTTTTTT.

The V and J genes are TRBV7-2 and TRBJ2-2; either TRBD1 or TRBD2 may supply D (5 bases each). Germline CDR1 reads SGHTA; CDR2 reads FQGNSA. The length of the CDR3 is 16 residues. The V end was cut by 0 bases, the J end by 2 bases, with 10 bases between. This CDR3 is CASSLAAGRNTGELFF. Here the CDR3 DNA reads TGTGCCAGCAGCTTAGCGGCAGGGAGAAACACCGGGGAGCTGTTTTTT.

The chain's CDR3 is CASSHSREAGGRDTQYF. CDR3 in DNA: TGTGCCAGCAGCCATAGCAGGGAAGCGGGAGGTCGAGATACGCAGTATTTT. The J gene is TRBJ2-3, the V gene TRBV3-1; 9 nucleotides line up with TRBD2. Unmatched junction bases numbered 12, after V lost 3 bases and J lost 5 bases. CDR1 and CDR2 from the germline V gene are LGHDT and YNNKEL (reference sequence). The CDR3 runs 17 residues.

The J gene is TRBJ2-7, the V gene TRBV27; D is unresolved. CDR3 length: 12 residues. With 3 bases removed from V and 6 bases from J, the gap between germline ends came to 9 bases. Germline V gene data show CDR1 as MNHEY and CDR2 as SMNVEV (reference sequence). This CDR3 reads CASSFPDSEQYF. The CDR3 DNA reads TGTGCCAGCAGTTTCCCAGATAGCGAGCAGTACTTC.

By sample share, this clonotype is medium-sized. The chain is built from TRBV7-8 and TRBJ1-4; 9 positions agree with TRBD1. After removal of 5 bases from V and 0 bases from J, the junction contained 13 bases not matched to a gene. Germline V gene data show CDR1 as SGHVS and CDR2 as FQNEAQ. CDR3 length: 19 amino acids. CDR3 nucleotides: TGTGCCAGCAGCCCCAAAGCGGCGGGACAGGGAACAACTAATGAAAAACTGTTTTTT. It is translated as CASSPKAAGQGTTNEKLFF.

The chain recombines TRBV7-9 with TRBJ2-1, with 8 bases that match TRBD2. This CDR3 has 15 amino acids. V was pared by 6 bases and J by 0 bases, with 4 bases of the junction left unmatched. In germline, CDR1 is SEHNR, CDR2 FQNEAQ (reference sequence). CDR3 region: CASRISGNSYNEQFF. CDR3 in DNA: TGTGCCAGCAGGATTAGCGGGAACTCCTACAATGAGCAGTTCTTC.

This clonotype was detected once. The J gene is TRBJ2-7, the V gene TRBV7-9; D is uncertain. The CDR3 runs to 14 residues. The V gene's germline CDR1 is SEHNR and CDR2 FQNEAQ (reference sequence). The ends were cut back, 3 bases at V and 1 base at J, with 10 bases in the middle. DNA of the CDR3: TGTGCCAGCAGCTTCAGTGGGTTTTCCTACGAGCAGTACTTC. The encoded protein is CASSFSGFSYEQYF.